The 26 T cell receptor beta chains given below trace back to one sample, sequenced in a study of shared clonotypes between healthy human individuals. Assay used: immunoSEQ multiplex PCR; TCRdb lists only in-frame clones, some missing. The sample lists roughly 700,000 clones, less than 85% seen once, with around 1.6% in the top ten. The sequenced sample consisted of memory CD4+ T cells sorted from blood. The subset here: CD45RA-negative fraction. The receptors originated from a woman in her 30s in good health.

This chain uses TRBV18 with TRBJ2-7, with D possibly being TRBD2 (6 bases). The CDR3 covers 14 residues. Germline V lookup: CDR1 KGHSH, CDR2 LQKENI. Trimming stripped 0 bases from V and 2 bases from J, with 8 bases between. The CDR3 DNA reads TGTGCCAGCTCACCACCGCGGGGCCCCTACGAGCAGTACTTC. This sequence encodes CASSPPRGPYEQYF.

The chain is built from TRBV11-2 and TRBJ1-4; D is undetermined. Between the trimmed V and J ends, which lost 6 bases and 6 bases, there was a span of 17 bases. The V gene's germline CDR1 is SGHAT and CDR2 FQNNGV. The CDR3 sequence is 15 residues long. The CDR3 is CASSALSLGDEKLFF. The CDR3 nucleotides are TGTGCCAGCAGTGCTTTATCACTGGGCGATGAAAAACTGTTTTTT. Supplemented by reference TRBV11-2 and TRBJ1-4, the full variable domain reads EAGVAQSPRYKIIEKRQSVAFWCNPISGHATLYWYQQILGQGPKLLIQFQNNGVVDDSQLPKDRFSAERLKGVDSTLKIQPAKLEDSAVYLCASSALSLGDEKLFFGSGTQLSVL.

The rearrangement links TRBV13 to TRBJ2-1; D uncertain. V dropped 0 bases and J dropped 4 bases, with 10 bases sitting between them. The V gene's germline CDR1 is PRHDT and CDR2 FYEKMQ (reference sequence). The CDR3 runs to 15 residues. For the CDR3, the DNA is TGTGCCAGCAGCTTAGGCCGGACGCCTTACAATGAGCAGTTCTTC. It encodes CASSLGRTPYNEQFF.

The chain is built from TRBV5-1 and TRBJ2-4; maybe TRBD1 (6 bases). This CDR3 comprises 14 residues. The V and J ends lost 4 bases and 8 bases respectively, with 16 bases between them. CDR1 is SGHRS and CDR2 is YFSETQ in the germline V gene. The chain's CDR3 is CASSGMTGQDIQYF. The CDR3 DNA is TGCGCCAGCAGCGGAATGACAGGCCAGGACATTCAGTACTTC.

The sample holds a few counts of this clone. The chain has TRBV14 and TRBJ2-7; 15 bases map to TRBD2. Germline trimming cut 2 bases from V and 8 bases from J; bases unmatched to any gene: 4. The CDR3 is made up of 15 amino acids. Looked up from germline, CDR1 is SGHDN and CDR2 is FVKESK. The CDR3 DNA reads as TGTGCCAGCAGCCAAACGGGACTAGCGGGAGGCCAGCAGTACTTC. As protein: CASSQTGLAGGQQYF.

The chain links TRBV13 to TRBJ1-1; 7 bases map to TRBD1. This CDR3 comprises 15 residues. Germline trimming cut 3 bases from V and 0 bases from J; bases unmatched to any gene: 4. Germline CDR1 PRHDT, CDR2 FYEKMQ (reference sequence). This CDR3 is CASSFEGQLNTEAFF. CDR3 in DNA: TGTGCCAGCAGCTTCGAGGGACAGTTGAACACTGAAGCTTTCTTT.

The rearrangement uses TRBV14 and TRBJ2-1; TRBD2 agrees at 9 bases. Germline loops: CDR1 SGHDN, CDR2 FVKESK. This CDR3 region has 17 residues. Germline trimming cut 0 bases from V and 4 bases from J; bases unmatched to any gene: 7. In DNA, the CDR3 is TGTGCCAGCAGCCAAGAGATGGCGGGAGGGCCATACAATGAGCAGTTCTTC. As protein: CASSQEMAGGPYNEQFF.

In its sample, this clone was seen a few times. Other DNA sequences within the sample encode an identical CDR3. The chain combines TRBV28 with TRBJ2-2; D gene uncertain. The CDR3 has 13 residues. The V and J ends lost 2 bases and 5 bases respectively, with 6 bases between them. Germline V gives CDR1 MDHEN, CDR2 SYDVKM. In DNA, the CDR3 is TGTGCCAGCAGTTTAGGGTCGACCGGGGAGCTGTTTTTT. Its translation: CASSLGSTGELFF. Supplemented by reference TRBV28 and TRBJ2-2, the full variable domain reads DVKVTQSSRYLVKRTGEKVFLECVQDMDHENMFWYRQDPGLGLRLIYFSYDVKMKEKGDIPEGYSVSREKKERFSLILESASTNQTSMYLCASSLGSTGELFFGEGSRLTVL.

A note on this clone: A read error may produce the germline difference seen at one junction end. The chain links TRBV6-1 to TRBJ1-1; D is possibly TRBD1 (5 bases). Germline assignment: CDR1 MNHNS and CDR2 SASEGT. The CDR3 spans 14 residues. The CDR3 spells CAIAASRGNAEAFF. DNA for the CDR3: TGTGCCATTGCGGCTTCTCGGGGGAACGCTGAAGCTTTCTTT.

This chain connects TRBV28 to TRBJ1-5; tentatively, D is TRBD1 (5 bases). The CDR3 has 15 amino acids. Germline assignment: CDR1 MDHEN and CDR2 SYDVKM. Trimming stripped 2 bases from V and 7 bases from J, with 15 bases between. CDR3 sequence reads: CASSLGAGYGQPQHF. The CDR3, as DNA: TGTGCCAGCAGTTTAGGGGCAGGGTATGGACAGCCCCAGCATTTT.

In regard to this clone: The sample carries other DNA sequences with the same CDR3. The V and J genes are TRBV5-1 and TRBJ1-2; possibly TRBD1 for D (6 bases). CDR3 length equals 13 residues. The germline V and J ends were trimmed by 3 bases and 2 bases, with 8 bases remaining between them. Per the germline V gene, CDR1 is SGHRS and CDR2 is YFSETQ. CDR3 coding DNA: TGCGCCAGCAGCTCTACAGGGAACTATGGCTACACCTTC. Translating it yields CASSSTGNYGYTF.

This clone was found a few times. Distinct nucleotide sequences in the sample also encode this CDR3. This sequence joins TRBV18 and TRBJ2-3; D ambiguous. From germline, CDR1 is KGHSH and CDR2 LQKENI. Trimming took off 2 bases at V and 6 bases at J, with 3 bases between the two ends. CDR3 length: 11 amino acids. In DNA, the CDR3 is TGTGCCAGCTCACCAGATGATACGCAGTATTTT. Translated, it gives CASSPDDTQYF.

This clone was seen more than once but under ten times. The chain recombines TRBV21-1 with TRBJ2-6. TRBV21-1 has pseudogene status. The CDR3 totals 21 residues. DNA of the CDR3: TGTGCCAGCAGCAAAGCAACACTGACCCCCTGGACCCGCTCTGGGGCCAACGTCCTGACTTTC. It yields the protein CASSKATLTPWTRSGANVLTF.

The CDR3 DNA follows: TGTGCCAGTAGTATTACGGGGGGCTTAGCCGGGGAGCTGTTTTTT. Translation gives CASSITGGLAGELFF. The genes are TRBV19 and TRBJ2-2; TRBD2 might be the D (7 bases). With 3 bases removed from V and 6 bases from J, the gap between germline ends came to 14 bases. From germline, CDR1 is LNHDA and CDR2 SQIVND (reference sequence). The CDR3 spans 15 residues.

This clone was observed a single time. The chain carries TRBV11-3 and TRBJ1-5, with D uncertain. The CDR3 consists of 15 residues. V was pared by 4 bases and J by 1 base, with 11 bases between. CDR1 SGHNT and CDR2 YENEEA come from the germline V gene. The CDR3 DNA sequence: TGTGCCAGCAGCTCAGACACCCTAAGCAATCAGCCCCAGCATTTT. It is translated as CASSSDTLSNQPQHF.

The chain is built from TRBV6-6 and TRBJ1-3; D not certain. This CDR3 spans 14 amino acids. V dropped 5 bases and J dropped 3 bases, with 11 bases sitting between them. The V gene's germline CDR1 is MNHNY and CDR2 SVGAGI (reference sequence). CDR3 in DNA: TGTGCCAGCAGTCCCGTGGGCGTTGGAAACACCATATATTTT. It yields the protein CASSPVGVGNTIYF.

The chain uses TRBV30 and TRBJ1-2, with 10 bases identical to TRBD1. The V gene's germline CDR1 is GTSNPN and CDR2 SVGIG (reference sequence). The CDR3 spans 14 residues. Trimming took 2 bases from V and 4 from J; bases not matched to a gene: 4. The CDR3 reads CAWSIRTGGYGYTF. CDR3 in DNA: TGTGCCTGGAGTATCAGGACAGGGGGCTATGGCTACACCTTC.

The rearrangement links TRBV6-6 to TRBJ2-1; TRBD2 matches 15 bases. CDR1 MNHNY and CDR2 SVGAGI come from the germline V gene (reference sequence). V lost 7 bases to trimming and J lost 7 bases; unmatched junction nucleotides: 8. The length of the CDR3 is 16 residues. This chain's CDR3 is CASTPGLAGGSNEQFF. The CDR3 coding sequence is TGTGCCAGCACTCCGGGACTAGCGGGAGGAAGTAATGAGCAGTTCTTC.

This chain uses TRBV30 with TRBJ2-2; no reliable D call. Trimming removed 3 bases at V and 7 bases at J, with 9 bases between. The length of the CDR3 is 12 residues. Germline V gene lookup returns CDR1 GTSNPN and CDR2 SVGIG (reference sequence). The CDR3 loop is CAWSALYGELFF. The CDR3 nucleotides read TGTGCCTGGAGCGCCTTGTACGGGGAGCTGTTTTTT.

This clone was found many times. The chain employs TRBV19 and TRBJ2-1, with 8 bases matching TRBD2. In germline, CDR1 is LNHDA, CDR2 SQIVND (reference sequence). Unmatched junction bases numbered 7, after V lost 7 bases and J lost 2 bases. CDR3 size: 15 residues. The CDR3 spells CASNPSGYAYNEQFF. CDR3 sequence (DNA): TGTGCCAGTAACCCTAGCGGGTATGCCTACAATGAGCAGTTCTTC.

In its sample, this clone was seen a few times. Distinct nucleotide sequences in the sample also encode this CDR3. The rearrangement joins TRBV2 to TRBJ2-1; 9 bases are a match to TRBD2. From germline, CDR1 is SNHLY and CDR2 FYNNEI. CDR3 size: 15 residues. The J segment lost 1 base and the V segment lost 3 bases, leaving 1 base of the junction unmatched. CDR3 in amino acids: CASSDSGSSYNEQFF. The CDR3 DNA follows: TGTGCCAGCAGTGATAGCGGGAGTTCCTACAATGAGCAGTTCTTC.

The rearrangement uses TRBV18 and TRBJ1-4; no reliable D call. Germline-derived CDR1 and CDR2 are KGHSH and LQKENI. CDR3 size: 14 residues. V was clipped by 3 bases and J by 5 bases, with 10 bases between them. The CDR3 nucleotides are TGTGCCAGCTCACCGGGATTTCTGAATGAAAAACTGTTTTTT. Residues: CASSPGFLNEKLFF.

This sequence joins TRBV5-1 and TRBJ2-2, with 8 bases matching TRBD2. CDR1 SGHRS and CDR2 YFSETQ come from the germline V gene. This CDR3 is built from 16 residues. J gave up 7 bases and V 4 bases, and 12 bases lay outside the gene matches. The CDR3 is CASSRTREGRDGELFF. The CDR3 DNA sequence: TGCGCCAGCAGCCGGACCCGGGAGGGCCGGGACGGGGAGCTGTTTTTT.

The chain uses TRBV11-2 and TRBJ2-7, with 7 positions matching TRBD1. This CDR3 spans 16 amino acids. The germline V gene encodes CDR1 SGHAT and CDR2 FQNNGV. The ends lost 0 bases at V and 1 base at J; junction bases unmatched: 6. This CDR3 is CASSLDRWDRSYEQYF. For the CDR3, the DNA is TGTGCCAGCAGCTTAGATCGGTGGGACAGATCCTACGAGCAGTACTTC.

Of note for this clone: One end of the junction fails to match germline, which may point to a read error. The identical CDR3 is also encoded by other nucleotide sequences in the sample. This rearrangement joins TRBV7-2 to TRBJ1-1; no reliable D call. This CDR3 has 15 amino acids. Germline assignment: CDR1 SGHTA and CDR2 FQGNSA. The CDR3 here is CASSLGRGRATEAFF. DNA for the CDR3: TGTGCCAGCAGCTTAGGTCGAGGGCGCGCCACTGAAGCCTTCTTT.

V usage is TRBV27 and J usage is TRBJ2-7, with TRBD2 matching over 9 bases. V was clipped by 2 bases and J by 2 bases; unmatched bases: 1. The germline CDR1 and CDR2 sequences are MNHEY and SMNVEV (reference sequence). This CDR3 spans 14 amino acids. The CDR3 loop is CASSLAGGAYEQYF. The CDR3 nucleotides are TGTGCCAGCAGTTTAGCGGGAGGGGCCTACGAGCAGTACTTC.